The clone carrying this TCR beta chain was seen a few times. Antigen unknown. The entry originates in a study of T cell repertoires in cytomegalovirus infection. The CDR3 sequence is 15 residues long. The germline V gene has CDR1 SGHVS and CDR2 FQNEAQ. V was pared by 5 bases and J by 4 bases, with 17 bases between. MiXCR was run by TCRdb on the reads, yielding one entry per CDR3 protein. The table has around 900,000 distinct CDR3 sequences, around a third seen once. This specimen consisted of cultured CD8+ T cells from PBMCs, obtained from culture after CMV antigen stimulation. The J gene is TRBJ1-1, the V gene TRBV7-8, with D tentatively TRBD1 (5 bases). The TCR sequence derives from a human donor in good health (CMV status not recorded). Some clones in this sample may be carry-over from other donors' samples. The CDR3 is CASSLSGEDFTEAFF. The CDR3 region has the DNA TGTGCCAGCAGCCTCTCGGGGGAGGATTTCACTGAAGCTTTCTTT.